Below, 7 T cell receptor beta chains from the same sample are listed, as sequenced in a study of shared clonotypes between healthy human individuals. Only in-frame clones appear in the TCRdb table, and some are missing; sequencing was by immunoSEQ multiplex PCR. The sample has about 820,000 clones, more than 85% seen once. CD8 cells regarded as naive lacked CD45RO, were positively chosen for CCR7, and omitted terminally differentiated effector memory CD45RA+ cells. Material: naive CD8+ T cells sorted from blood. The receptors originated from a man aged 25 to 40 in good health.

This chain uses TRBV2 with TRBJ2-7; D unresolved. The CDR3 runs to 16 residues. V dropped 3 bases and J dropped 0 bases, with 15 bases sitting between them. Germline loops: CDR1 SNHLY, CDR2 FYNNEI. The CDR3 sequence is CASSDDGSRSSYEQYF. The CDR3 DNA reads as TGTGCCAGCAGTGATGATGGGTCAAGATCCTCCTACGAGCAGTACTTC.

The sample holds one count of this clone. The CDR3 sequence is CASSEYQGEVYGYTF. In DNA form, the CDR3 reads TGTGCCAGCAGTGAATATCAGGGCGAAGTCTATGGCTACACCTTC. This chain links TRBV2 with TRBJ1-2; D possibly corresponds to TRBD1 (5 bases). This CDR3 is built from 15 residues. Germline CDR1 is SNHLY and CDR2 is FYNNEI. The V and J ends lost 2 bases and 4 bases respectively, with 14 bases between them.

This clone has more than one count but fewer than ten. The rearrangement joins TRBV6-1 to TRBJ2-3, with D uncertain. V was cut by 2 bases and J by 2 bases, with 17 bases left in between. CDR3 length: 17 residues. The germline CDR1 and CDR2 sequences are MNHNS and SASEGT. The CDR3 is CASSEPHVRVDTDTQYF. The CDR3 DNA is TGTGCCAGCAGTGAACCCCATGTTCGGGTAGACACAGATACGCAGTATTTT.

J is TRBJ2-5 and V is TRBV27; 10 nucleotides match TRBD2. V gave up 5 bases and J gave up 5 bases; unmatched junction bases: 8. CDR3 length equals 15 residues. CDR1 is MNHEY, CDR2 SMNVEV, per germline (reference sequence). DNA for the CDR3: TGTGCCAGCAGTGAGGTTCTAGCGGGAGTGGAGACCCAGTACTTC. Amino acids: CASSEVLAGVETQYF.

This clone was seen a single time. V gene TRBV9 combines with J gene TRBJ1-6; D might be TRBD1 (6 bases). The ends were cut back, 3 bases at V and 4 bases at J, with 8 bases in the middle. Looked up from germline, CDR1 is SGDLS and CDR2 is YYNGEE. CDR3 length equals 14 residues. This chain's CDR3 is CASSADSYNSPLHF. The CDR3 bases are TGTGCCAGCAGCGCGGACAGTTATAATTCACCCCTCCACTTT.

This rearrangement joins TRBV29-1 to TRBJ1-4; D might be TRBD1 (5 bases). The CDR3 runs 12 residues. In germline, CDR1 is SQVTM, CDR2 ANQGSEA. Between the trimmed V and J ends, which lost 8 bases and 6 bases, there was a span of 13 bases. CDR3 DNA sequence: TGCAGCATGACAGTGGGGGATGAAAAACTGTTTTTT. It specifies CSMTVGDEKLFF.

J is TRBJ2-1 and V is TRBV5-1, with 13 bases aligning to TRBD2. CDR1 and CDR2 from the germline V gene are SGHRS and YFSETQ. Trimming took 4 bases from V and 7 from J; bases not matched to a gene: 8. The CDR3 contains 16 residues. The CDR3 DNA reads as TGCGCCAGCAGCCCTGGGACTAGCGGGACTGGGAATGAGCAGTTCTTC. Translated, it gives CASSPGTSGTGNEQFF.